Described below is a single T cell receptor beta chain sequence and its context. Its antigen is as yet unknown. The CDR3 has 16 residues. CDR1 and CDR2 (germline): SNHLY, FYNNEI. J gave up 5 bases and V 5 bases, and 10 bases lay outside the gene matches. The data originate from a study of Graves' ophthalmopathy and Graves' hyperthyroidism. Study-level background: Hyperthyroidism was considered stable when no ophthalmopathy appeared within 18 months of follow-up.

Study-wide results and caveats: Most thyroid clonotypes expanded beyond 0.001 frequency were also found in blood. At 65% to 71% sensitivity and over 72% specificity, the model predicted progression of the ophthalmopathy.

Hyperthyroidism patients were newly diagnosed, ill under 2 months, and aged 18 to 65 years. Amplifying from RNA transcripts, the study obtained TCR beta CDR3 regions. The library came from an HTBI-primed first-round RT-PCR and a second-round multiplex PCR. MiXCR, run by TCRdb on the multiplex PCR reads, gives a single entry per CDR3 protein. The sample records around 1,200,000 distinct CDR3 sequences, about 38% being singletons. V gene TRBV2 combines with J gene TRBJ1-1, with 11 positions matching TRBD1. The receptor's source is an adult man with Graves' hyperthyroidism. The sample consisted of peripheral blood or thyroid tissue (not recorded which). CDR3 residues: CASSSLPGTGGTEAFF. The CDR3 region has the DNA TGTGCCAGCAGTAGCCTCCCCGGGACAGGGGGGACTGAAGCTTTCTTT.